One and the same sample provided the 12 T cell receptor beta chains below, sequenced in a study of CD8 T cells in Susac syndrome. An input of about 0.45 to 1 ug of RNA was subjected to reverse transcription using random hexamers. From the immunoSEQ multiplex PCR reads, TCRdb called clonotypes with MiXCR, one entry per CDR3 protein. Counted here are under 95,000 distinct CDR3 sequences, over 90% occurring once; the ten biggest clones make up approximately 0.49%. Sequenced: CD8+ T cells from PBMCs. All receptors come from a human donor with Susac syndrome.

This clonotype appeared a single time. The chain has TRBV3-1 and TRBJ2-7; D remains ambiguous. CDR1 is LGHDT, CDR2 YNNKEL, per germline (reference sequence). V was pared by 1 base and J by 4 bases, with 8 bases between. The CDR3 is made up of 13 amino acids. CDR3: CASSQGGNYEQYF. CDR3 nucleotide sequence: TGTGCCAGCAGCCAAGGTGGAAATTACGAGCAGTACTTC.

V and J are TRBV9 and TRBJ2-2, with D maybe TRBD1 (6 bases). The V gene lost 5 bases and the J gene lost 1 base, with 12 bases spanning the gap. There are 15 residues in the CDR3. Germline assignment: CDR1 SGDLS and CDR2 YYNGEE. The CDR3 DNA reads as TGTGCCAGCAGTTGGGGGCAGAGGAACACCGGGGAGCTGTTTTTT. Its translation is CASSWGQRNTGELFF. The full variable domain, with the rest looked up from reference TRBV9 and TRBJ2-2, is DSGVTQTPKHLITATGQRVTLRCSPRSGDLSVYWYQQSLDQGLQFLIQYYNGEERAKGNILERFSAQQFPDLHSELNLSSLELGDSALYFCASSWGQRNTGELFFGEGSRLTVL.

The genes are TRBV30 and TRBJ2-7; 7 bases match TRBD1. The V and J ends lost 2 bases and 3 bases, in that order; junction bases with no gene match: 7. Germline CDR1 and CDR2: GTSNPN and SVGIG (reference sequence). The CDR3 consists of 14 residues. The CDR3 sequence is CAWSRGQGDYEQYF. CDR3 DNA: TGTGCCTGGAGTAGGGGGCAGGGAGACTACGAGCAGTACTTC.

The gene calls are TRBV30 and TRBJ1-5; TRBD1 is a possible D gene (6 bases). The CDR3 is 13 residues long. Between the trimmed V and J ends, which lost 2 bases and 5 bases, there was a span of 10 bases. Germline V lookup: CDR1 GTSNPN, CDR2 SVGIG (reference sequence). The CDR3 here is CAWSWGAHQPQHF. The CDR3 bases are TGTGCCTGGAGTTGGGGGGCTCATCAGCCCCAGCATTTT.

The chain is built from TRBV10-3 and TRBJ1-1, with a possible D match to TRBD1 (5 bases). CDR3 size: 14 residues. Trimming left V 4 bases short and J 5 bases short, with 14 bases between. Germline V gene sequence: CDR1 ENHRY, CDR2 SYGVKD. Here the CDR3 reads CAISGEGLWTEAFF. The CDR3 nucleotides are TGTGCCATCAGTGGGGAGGGACTGTGGACTGAAGCTTTCTTT.

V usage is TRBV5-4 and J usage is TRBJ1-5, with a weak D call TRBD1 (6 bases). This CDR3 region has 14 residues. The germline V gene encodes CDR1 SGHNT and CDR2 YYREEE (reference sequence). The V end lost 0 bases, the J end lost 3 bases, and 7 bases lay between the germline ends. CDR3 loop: CASSLAGDNQPQHF. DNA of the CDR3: TGTGCCAGCAGCTTGGCAGGGGACAATCAGCCCCAGCATTTT.

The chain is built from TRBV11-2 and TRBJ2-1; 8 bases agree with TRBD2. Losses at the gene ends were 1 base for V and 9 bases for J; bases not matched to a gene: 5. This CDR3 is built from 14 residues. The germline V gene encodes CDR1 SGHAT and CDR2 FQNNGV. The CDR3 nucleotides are TGTGCCAGCAGCTTAGCGGGAGGGCCGGGTGAGCAGTTCTTC. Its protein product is CASSLAGGPGEQFF.

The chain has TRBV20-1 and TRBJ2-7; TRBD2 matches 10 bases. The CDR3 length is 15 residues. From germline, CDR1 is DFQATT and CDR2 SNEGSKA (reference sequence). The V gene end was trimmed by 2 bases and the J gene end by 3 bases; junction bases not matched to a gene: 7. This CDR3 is CSARSLAGAYYEQYF. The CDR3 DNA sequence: TGCAGTGCTAGATCCCTAGCGGGAGCATACTACGAGCAGTACTTC.

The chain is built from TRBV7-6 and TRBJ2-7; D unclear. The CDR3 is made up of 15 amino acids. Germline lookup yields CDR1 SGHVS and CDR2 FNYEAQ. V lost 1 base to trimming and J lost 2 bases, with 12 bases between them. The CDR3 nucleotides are TGTGCCAGCAGCTTAGGCAGGAATCGACCCTACGAGCAGTACTTC. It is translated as CASSLGRNRPYEQYF. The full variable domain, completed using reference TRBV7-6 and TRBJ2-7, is GAGVSQSPRYKVTKRGQDVALRCDPISGHVSLYWYRQALGQGPEFLTYFNYEAQQDKSGLPNDRFSAERPEGSISTLTIQRTEQRDSAMYRCASSLGRNRPYEQYFGPGTRLTVT.

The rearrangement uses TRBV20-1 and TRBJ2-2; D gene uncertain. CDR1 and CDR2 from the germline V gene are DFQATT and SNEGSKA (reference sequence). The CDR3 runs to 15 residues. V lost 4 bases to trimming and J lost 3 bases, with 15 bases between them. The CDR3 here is CSAKRALSDTGELFF. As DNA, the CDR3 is TGCAGTGCTAAACGGGCCCTCTCCGACACCGGGGAGCTGTTTTTT.

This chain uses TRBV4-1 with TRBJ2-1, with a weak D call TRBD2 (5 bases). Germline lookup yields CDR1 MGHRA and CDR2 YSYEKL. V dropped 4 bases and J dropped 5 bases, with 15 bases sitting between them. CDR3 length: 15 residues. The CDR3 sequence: CASSPTRSENNEQFF. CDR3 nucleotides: TGCGCCAGCAGCCCTACGCGTAGCGAGAACAATGAGCAGTTCTTC.

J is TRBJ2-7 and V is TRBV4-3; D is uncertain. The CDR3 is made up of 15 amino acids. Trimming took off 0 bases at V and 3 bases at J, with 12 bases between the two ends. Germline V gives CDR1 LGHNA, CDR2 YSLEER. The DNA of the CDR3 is TGCGCCAGCAGCCAAGATGGCCCGAAGGACTACGAGCAGTACTTC. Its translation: CASSQDGPKDYEQYF.